This entry concerns a single T cell receptor beta chain. The data derive from a study of control samples from healthy donors and cancer patients. The assay was immunoSEQ multiplex PCR, and TCRdb's table has in-frame clones only and misses some. The sample has around 64,000 clones; around nine tenths are singletons. This receptor was obtained from a man in his 60s with colorectal cancer. The specimen sequenced was PBMCs.

The CDR3 DNA is TGCGCCAGCAGCCAAGATGTCAGGAACTATGGCTACACCTTC. This gives the protein CASSQDVRNYGYTF. The chain links TRBV4-1 to TRBJ1-2; no clear D gene. The CDR3 runs 14 residues. Per germline, CDR1 MGHRA and CDR2 YSYEKL. V lost 0 bases and J lost 2, with 7 bases in between.